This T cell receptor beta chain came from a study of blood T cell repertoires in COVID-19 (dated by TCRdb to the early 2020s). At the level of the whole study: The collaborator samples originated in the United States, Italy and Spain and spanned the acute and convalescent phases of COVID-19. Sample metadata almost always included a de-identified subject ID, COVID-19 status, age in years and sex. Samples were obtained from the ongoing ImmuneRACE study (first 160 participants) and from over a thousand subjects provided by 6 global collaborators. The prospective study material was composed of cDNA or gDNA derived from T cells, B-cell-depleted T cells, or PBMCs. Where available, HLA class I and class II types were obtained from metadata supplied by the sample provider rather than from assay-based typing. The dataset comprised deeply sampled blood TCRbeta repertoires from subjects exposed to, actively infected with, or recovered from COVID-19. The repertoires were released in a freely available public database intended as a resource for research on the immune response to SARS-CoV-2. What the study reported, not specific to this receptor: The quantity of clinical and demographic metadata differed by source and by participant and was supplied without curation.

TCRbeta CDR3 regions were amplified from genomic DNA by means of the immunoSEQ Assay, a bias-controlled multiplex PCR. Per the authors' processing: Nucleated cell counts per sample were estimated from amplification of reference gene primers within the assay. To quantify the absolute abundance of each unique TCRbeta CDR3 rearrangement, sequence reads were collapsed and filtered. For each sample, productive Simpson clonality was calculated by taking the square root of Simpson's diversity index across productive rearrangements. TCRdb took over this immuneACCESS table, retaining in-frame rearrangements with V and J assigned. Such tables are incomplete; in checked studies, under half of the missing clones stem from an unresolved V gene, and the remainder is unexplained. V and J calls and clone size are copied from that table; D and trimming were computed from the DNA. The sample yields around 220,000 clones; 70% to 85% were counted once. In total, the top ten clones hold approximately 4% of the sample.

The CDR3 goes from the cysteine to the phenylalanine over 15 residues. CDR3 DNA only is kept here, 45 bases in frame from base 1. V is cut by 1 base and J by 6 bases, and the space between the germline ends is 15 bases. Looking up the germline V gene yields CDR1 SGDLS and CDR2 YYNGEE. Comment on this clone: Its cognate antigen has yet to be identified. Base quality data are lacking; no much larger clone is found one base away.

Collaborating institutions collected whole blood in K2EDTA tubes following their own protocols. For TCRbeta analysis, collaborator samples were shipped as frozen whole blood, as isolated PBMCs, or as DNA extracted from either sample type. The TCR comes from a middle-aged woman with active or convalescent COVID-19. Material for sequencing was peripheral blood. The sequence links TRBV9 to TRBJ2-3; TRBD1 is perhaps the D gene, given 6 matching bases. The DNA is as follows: TGTGCCAGCAGCGTACAGGGCAGGGGTACGGATACGCAGTATTTT. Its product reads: CASSVQGRGTDTQYF.